This T cell receptor beta chain stems from a study of cytomegalovirus exposure and HLA in healthy donors. The study, taken as a whole, reports: The presence/absence work took it that sequencing depth was about the same across donors.

With 60 Vbeta and 13 Jbeta primers, the PCR was carried out. Generated by immunoSEQ multiplex PCR, the TCRdb table keeps only in-frame clones and is missing some. The table shows some 110,000 clones, with over 60% occurring only once. Turning to this clone: Its antigen is undetermined.

The sample comprised PBMCs. This clonotype was sampled from a young man in good health and CMV-seropositive.

CDR3 DNA sequence: TGTGCCAGCAACAACCCCGGGGGGGCGCAGTTCTTC. Encoded protein: CASNNPGGAQFF. The rearrangement joins TRBV7-2 to TRBJ2-1, with 8 bases fitting TRBD2. The CDR3 has 12 residues. The germline V gene encodes CDR1 SGHTA and CDR2 FQGNSA. V lost 7 bases to trimming and J lost 12 bases; unmatched junction nucleotides: 8.